One sample yielded the 27 T cell receptor beta chains listed below, sequenced in a study of shared clonotypes between healthy human individuals. Sequencing used immunoSEQ multiplex PCR; TCRdb keeps in-frame clones, though not all of them. The sample holds fewer than 600,000 clones; around 79% are singletons and the top ten take 10% to 15%. Sequencing was done on a sample of PBMCs. These receptors were obtained from a woman aged 40 to 50 in good health. Some clones in this sample may be carry-over from other donors' samples.

This clone was seen a single time. The genes are TRBV15 and TRBJ2-7, with TRBD1 matching 12 bases. Germline lookup yields CDR1 LNHNV and CDR2 YYDKDF (reference sequence). The trim removed 1 base at V and 4 bases at J, leaving 5 bases unmatched. The CDR3 contains 16 residues. In nucleotides, the CDR3 is TGTGCCACCAGCAGAGGGCGGGGACAGGGGGCTTACGAGCAGTACTTC. Its protein product is CATSRGRGQGAYEQYF. The full variable domain, its missing parts supplied by reference TRBV15 and TRBJ2-7, is DAMVIQNPRYQVTQFGKPVTLSCSQTLNHNVMYWYQQKSSQAPKLLFHYYDKDFNNEADTPDNFQSRRPNTSFCFLDIRSPGLGDTAMYLCATSRGRGQGAYEQYFGPGTRLTVT.

This chain links TRBV5-1 with TRBJ2-7; 11 bases fit TRBD2. The V segment lost 0 bases and the J segment 5 bases; nucleotides outside the gene matches: 4. Germline V gene data show CDR1 as SGHRS and CDR2 as YFSETQ. The CDR3 is 15 amino acids. CDR3 region: CASSLALAGANEQYF. CDR3 nucleotides: TGCGCCAGCAGCTTGGCACTAGCGGGAGCTAACGAGCAGTACTTC.

Comments on this clone: Other DNA sequences within the sample encode an identical CDR3. V and J are TRBV15 and TRBJ2-1; 9 bases fit TRBD2. The CDR3 covers 15 residues. The V gene end was trimmed by 2 bases and the J gene end by 3 bases; junction bases not matched to a gene: 2. The V gene's germline CDR1 is LNHNV and CDR2 YYDKDF (reference sequence). In DNA, the CDR3 is TGTGCCACCAGCAGACTGACTAGCGGCTACAATGAGCAGTTCTTC. The encoded protein is CATSRLTSGYNEQFF. Looking up the rest from reference TRBV15 and TRBJ2-1 gives the full variable domain: DAMVIQNPRYQVTQFGKPVTLSCSQTLNHNVMYWYQQKSSQAPKLLFHYYDKDFNNEADTPDNFQSRRPNTSFCFLDIRSPGLGDTAMYLCATSRLTSGYNEQFFGPGTRLTVL.

The gene calls are TRBV14 and TRBJ2-5; 9 nucleotides match TRBD1. V was clipped by 3 bases and J by 5 bases; unmatched bases: 7. CDR1 is SGHDN and CDR2 is FVKESK in the germline V gene. CDR3 length: 15 amino acids. The CDR3 nucleotides read TGTGCCAGCAGCCAGATACAGGGGGCTTGGGAGACCCAGTACTTC. Its protein product is CASSQIQGAWETQYF.

The chain has TRBV2 and TRBJ1-6, with a possible D match to TRBD1 (5 bases). The CDR3 length is 13 residues. The germline gives CDR1 SNHLY, CDR2 FYNNEI. V was pared by 8 bases and J by 8 bases, with 13 bases between. The CDR3 DNA is TGTGCCAGCGGGGGGGAGGCGGATTCACCCCTCCACTTT. Protein sequence: CASGGEADSPLHF. The entire variable domain, with the rest obtained from reference TRBV2 and TRBJ1-6, is as follows: EPEVTQTPSHQVTQMGQEVILRCVPISNHLYFYWYRQILGQKVEFLVSFYNNEISEKSEIFDDQFSVERPDGSNFTLKIRSTKLEDSAMYFCASGGEADSPLHFGNGTRLTVT.

This clone showed up just once. V gene TRBV27 combines with J gene TRBJ1-2; D is possibly TRBD1 (6 bases). Trimming removed 5 bases from V and 0 bases from J, with 13 bases in between. CDR1 and CDR2 from the germline V gene are MNHEY and SMNVEV (reference sequence). The CDR3 runs 15 residues. In DNA form, the CDR3 reads TGTGCCAGCAGTCAGGACAGTCCCCCTAACTATGGCTACACCTTC. Translation gives CASSQDSPPNYGYTF.

In this sample, this clone turned up a few times. CDR3 in DNA: TGTGCCAGCGGGATTGCAACTAATGAAAAACTGTTTTTT. Translated: CASGIATNEKLFF. The rearrangement links TRBV19 to TRBJ1-4; D gene uncertain. Per germline, CDR1 LNHDA and CDR2 SQIVND (reference sequence). The CDR3 is made up of 13 amino acids. Trimming stripped 9 bases from V and 0 bases from J, with 8 bases between.

CDR3 loop: CASSLLTPGNEQFF. The CDR3 nucleotides read TGCGCCAGCAGCTTGTTGACACCGGGCAATGAGCAGTTCTTC. The rearrangement uses TRBV5-1 and TRBJ2-1; no reliable D call. There are 14 residues in the CDR3. Germline loops: CDR1 SGHRS, CDR2 YFSETQ. V was shortened by 1 base and J by 6 bases, with 11 bases between the two germline ends.

Worth noting for this clone: At the DNA level, this CDR3 is encoded by other sequences in the same sample as well. V is TRBV30 and J is TRBJ2-3; the D gene is possibly TRBD2 (6 bases). Per germline, CDR1 GTSNPN and CDR2 SVGIG (reference sequence). Trimming pared 0 bases from V and 0 bases from J, leaving 10 bases between. This CDR3 comprises 15 residues. CDR3 loop: CAWSVRRESTDTQYF. The CDR3 DNA is TGTGCCTGGAGTGTACGGCGGGAAAGCACAGATACGCAGTATTTT.

This chain uses TRBV4-3 with TRBJ2-5, with 8 bases fitting TRBD2. Germline-derived CDR1 and CDR2 are LGHNA and YSLEER. The J segment lost 5 bases and the V segment lost 1 base, leaving 9 bases of the junction unmatched. The CDR3 loop spans 16 amino acids. The CDR3 coding sequence is TGCGCCAGCAGCCAAGTGAGCGGGAGTGGCCGGGAGACCCAGTACTTC. It encodes CASSQVSGSGRETQYF.

V gene TRBV28 combines with J gene TRBJ2-5; 10 nucleotides match TRBD1. The DNA end favors TRBJ2-7, so the J call may be wrong. CDR3 size: 16 residues. Germline-derived CDR1 and CDR2 are MDHEN and SYDVKM. The CDR3 loop reads CASRSPSPGQGNEQYF. The CDR3 DNA reads as TGTGCCAGCAGATCACCATCCCCGGGACAGGGGAACGAGCAGTACTTC.

V and J are TRBV10-3 and TRBJ2-2; 9 bases are a match to TRBD1. The V gene's germline CDR1 is ENHRY and CDR2 SYGVKD. The CDR3 extends over 15 amino acids. The junction had 9 bases not matched to a gene; V was cut back by 6 bases and J by 7 bases. The CDR3 here is CAISPGQGEGGELFF. In DNA form, the CDR3 reads TGTGCCATCAGCCCGGGACAGGGCGAAGGCGGGGAGCTGTTTTTT.

The rearrangement uses TRBV5-6 and TRBJ2-5; 9 bases align to TRBD1. V dropped 0 bases and J dropped 7; count of bases not matched to a gene: 10. The CDR3 length is 16 residues. Germline V CDR1 and CDR2: SGHDT, YYEEEE. The CDR3 region is CASSLVPTGGAPTQYF. The CDR3 nucleotides are TGTGCCAGCAGCTTGGTCCCGACAGGGGGGGCGCCGACCCAGTACTTC.

This rearrangement joins TRBV6-1 to TRBJ2-7; D tentatively fits TRBD1 or TRBD2 (6 bases each). The V end was cut by 1 base, the J end by 4 bases, with 14 bases between. Germline V lookup: CDR1 MNHNS, CDR2 SASEGT. CDR3 length: 15 amino acids. CDR3 DNA sequence: TGTGCCAGCAGTGAAGATGGGGGGCGTTGGTACGAGCAGTACTTC. Translation: CASSEDGGRWYEQYF.

V and J are TRBV28 and TRBJ2-1; tentatively, D is TRBD2 (6 bases). There are 17 residues in the CDR3. CDR1 MDHEN and CDR2 SYDVKM come from the germline V gene. Between the trimmed V and J ends, which lost 4 bases and 8 bases, there was a span of 24 bases. In DNA, the CDR3 is TGTGCCAGCAGTTCTGAGGGACTTGGCAGGAGTGGGGATGAGCAGTTCTTC. It specifies CASSSEGLGRSGDEQFF.

The chain links TRBV6-6 to TRBJ2-5, with TRBD2 matching over 7 bases. The J segment lost 2 bases and the V segment lost 6 bases, leaving 3 bases of the junction unmatched. The CDR3 spans 13 residues. Germline CDR1 MNHNY, CDR2 SVGAGI (reference sequence). The DNA for the CDR3 is TGTGCCAGCAGCCCGGGACTACAAGAGACCCAGTACTTC. Protein product: CASSPGLQETQYF.

CDR3 DNA: TGCGCCAGCAGCTTGGGCGGGAGCCCCACAGATACGCAGTATTTT. Its translation: CASSLGGSPTDTQYF. This chain links TRBV5-1 with TRBJ2-3; the match to TRBD2 covers 7 bases. The CDR3 consists of 15 residues. Germline CDR1 and CDR2: SGHRS and YFSETQ. The V and J ends lost 0 bases and 2 bases, in that order; junction bases with no gene match: 3.

The V and J genes are TRBV30 and TRBJ2-5; unclear D gene. The germline V gene encodes CDR1 GTSNPN and CDR2 SVGIG (reference sequence). With 2 bases removed from V and 5 bases from J, the gap between germline ends came to 9 bases. The CDR3 spans 12 residues. For the CDR3, the DNA is TGTGCCTGGAGTCTCGGACGGGAGACCCAGTACTTC. This translates into CAWSLGRETQYF.

This rearrangement joins TRBV15 to TRBJ1-6; no reliable D call. The V gene's germline CDR1 is LNHNV and CDR2 YYDKDF (reference sequence). The CDR3 is 14 amino acids. V lost 0 bases and J lost 9, with 9 bases in between. CDR3 DNA: TGTGCCACCAGCAGAGAGGGGAGAGGTTCACCCCTCCACTTT. Its protein is CATSREGRGSPLHF.

CDR3 region: CASSLGEIYTF. CDR3 nucleotides: TGTGCCAGCAGCTTAGGGGAAATCTACACCTTC. The chain recombines TRBV11-2 with TRBJ1-2; D is ambiguous. CDR3 size: 11 residues. The germline V gene has CDR1 SGHAT and CDR2 FQNNGV. The V end lost 1 base, the J end lost 10 bases, and 7 bases lay between the germline ends.

This clone was detected a few times. The V call is TRBV21-1, the J call TRBJ2-1; TRBD2 reflects the table's D call only, with no check against the DNA. TRBV21-1 is a pseudogene segment. The length of the CDR3 is 13 residues. In DNA form, the CDR3 reads TGTGCCAGCAGCACCCTAGCGGACAATGAGCAGTTCTTC. Its translation is CASSTLADNEQFF.

This sequence joins TRBV5-4 and TRBJ2-7; 9 bases line up with TRBD2. Germline V lookup: CDR1 SGHNT, CDR2 YYREEE (reference sequence). The V and J ends lost 0 bases and 2 bases, in that order; junction bases with no gene match: 3. This CDR3 has 15 residues. The CDR3 loop is CASSLVASGTYEQYF. CDR3 coding DNA: TGTGCCAGCAGCTTGGTGGCTAGCGGGACCTACGAGCAGTACTTC. The whole variable domain, remainder taken from reference TRBV5-4 and TRBJ2-7, is ETGVTQSPTHLIKTRGQQVTLRCSSQSGHNTVSWYQQALGQGPQFIFQYYREEENGRGNFPPRFSGLQFPNYSSELNVNALELDDSALYLCASSLVASGTYEQYFGPGTRLTVT.

The chain combines TRBV27 with TRBJ2-7; no clear D. This CDR3 spans 13 amino acids. Trimming took off 7 bases at V and 4 bases at J, with 14 bases between the two ends. From germline, CDR1 is MNHEY and CDR2 SMNVEV (reference sequence). CDR3 sequence: CASTPKLGYEQYF. As DNA, the CDR3 is TGTGCCAGCACCCCCAAACTGGGTTACGAGCAGTACTTC.

Notes on this clone: Different DNA sequences within this sample yield the same CDR3. Here the CDR3 reads CASSLGGNTGELFF. CDR3 DNA sequence: TGTGCCAGCAGCTTAGGAGGTAACACCGGGGAGCTGTTTTTT. V usage is TRBV7-3 and J usage is TRBJ2-2, with D tentatively TRBD2 (5 bases). Trimming left V 2 bases short and J 2 bases short, with 6 bases between. The CDR3 runs to 14 residues. Germline CDR1 SGHTA, CDR2 FQGTGA.

The chain has TRBV4-2 and TRBJ2-1, with 8 bases identical to TRBD2. The ends lost 1 base at V and 0 bases at J; junction bases unmatched: 5. This CDR3 is built from 17 residues. Germline CDR1 reads LGHNA; CDR2 reads YNFKEQ. In DNA, the CDR3 is TGTGCCAGCAGCCAAGGGGAAGGGACTAGCTCCTACAATGAGCAGTTCTTC. Translation gives CASSQGEGTSSYNEQFF.

The chain recombines TRBV7-6 with TRBJ2-4; D possibly corresponds to TRBD1 (7 bases). Germline V gives CDR1 SGHVS, CDR2 FNYEAQ. CDR3 size: 14 residues. Trimming removed 4 bases at V and 10 bases at J, with 17 bases between. The CDR3 loop reads CASSSGDRAGIQYF. In DNA, the CDR3 is TGTGCCAGCAGCTCCGGCGACAGGGCGGGAATTCAGTACTTC. Complete variable domain (other parts from reference TRBV7-6 and TRBJ2-4): GAGVSQSPRYKVTKRGQDVALRCDPISGHVSLYWYRQALGQGPEFLTYFNYEAQQDKSGLPNDRFSAERPEGSISTLTIQRTEQRDSAMYRCASSSGDRAGIQYFGAGTRLSVL.

This chain joins TRBV5-1 and TRBJ2-3, with TRBD1 identical over 8 bases. Germline loops: CDR1 SGHRS, CDR2 YFSETQ. Trimming at V came to 6 bases and at J to 4 bases, leaving 19 bases not matched to a gene. This CDR3 has 18 amino acids. DNA for the CDR3: TGCGCCAGCACCCTACAAATCAGGGGGCGCACGTCCGCAGATACGCAGTATTTT. It yields the protein CASTLQIRGRTSADTQYF.